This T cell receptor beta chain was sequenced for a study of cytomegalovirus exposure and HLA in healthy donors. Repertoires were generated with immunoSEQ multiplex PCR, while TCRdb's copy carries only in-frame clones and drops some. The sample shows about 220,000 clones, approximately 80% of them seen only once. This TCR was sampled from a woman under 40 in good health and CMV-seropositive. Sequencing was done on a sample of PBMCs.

CDR3 coding DNA: TGTGCCAGCAGCTTAGATACAGCTTCCGAGCAGTACTTC. Its protein is CASSLDTASEQYF. This sequence joins TRBV11-2 and TRBJ2-7, with D uncertain. The CDR3 runs 13 residues. CDR1 SGHAT and CDR2 FQNNGV come from the germline V gene. V was pared by 0 bases and J by 6 bases, with 9 bases between.